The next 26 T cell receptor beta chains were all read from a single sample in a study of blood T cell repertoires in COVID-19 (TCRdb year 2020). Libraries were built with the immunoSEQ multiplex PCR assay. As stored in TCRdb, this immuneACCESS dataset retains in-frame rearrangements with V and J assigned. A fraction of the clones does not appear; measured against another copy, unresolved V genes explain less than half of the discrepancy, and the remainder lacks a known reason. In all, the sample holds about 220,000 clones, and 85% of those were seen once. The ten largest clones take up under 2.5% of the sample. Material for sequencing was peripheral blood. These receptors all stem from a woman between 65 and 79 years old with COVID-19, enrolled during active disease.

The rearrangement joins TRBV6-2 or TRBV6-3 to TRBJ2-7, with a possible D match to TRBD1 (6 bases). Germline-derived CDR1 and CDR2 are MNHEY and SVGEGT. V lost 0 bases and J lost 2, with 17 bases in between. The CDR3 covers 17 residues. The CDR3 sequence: CASSYSGLWGLTYEQYF. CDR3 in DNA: TGTGCCAGCAGTTACTCCGGCCTCTGGGGGCTAACCTACGAGCAGTACTTC.

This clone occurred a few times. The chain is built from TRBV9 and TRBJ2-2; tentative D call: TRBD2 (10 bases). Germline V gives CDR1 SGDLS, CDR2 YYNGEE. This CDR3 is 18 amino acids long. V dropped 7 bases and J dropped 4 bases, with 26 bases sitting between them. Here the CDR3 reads CASAGTGSAGGFTGELFF. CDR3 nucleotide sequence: TGTGCCAGCGCCGGGACAGGGTCAGCGGGAGGGTTCACCGGGGAGCTGTTTTTT.

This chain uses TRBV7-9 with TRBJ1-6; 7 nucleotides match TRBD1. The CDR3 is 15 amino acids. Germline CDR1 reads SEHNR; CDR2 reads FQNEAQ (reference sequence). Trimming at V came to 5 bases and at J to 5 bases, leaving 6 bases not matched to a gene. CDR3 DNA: TGTGCCAGCAGCCCCAAGGGGACAGATAATTCACCCCTCCACTTT. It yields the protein CASSPKGTDNSPLHF.

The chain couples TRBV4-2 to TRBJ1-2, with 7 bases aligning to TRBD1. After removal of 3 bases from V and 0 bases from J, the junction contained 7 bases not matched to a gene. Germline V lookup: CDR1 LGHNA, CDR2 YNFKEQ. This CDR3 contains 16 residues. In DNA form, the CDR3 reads TGTGCCAGCAGCCATATAACAGGGGCAGCTAACTATGGCTACACCTTC. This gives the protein CASSHITGAANYGYTF.

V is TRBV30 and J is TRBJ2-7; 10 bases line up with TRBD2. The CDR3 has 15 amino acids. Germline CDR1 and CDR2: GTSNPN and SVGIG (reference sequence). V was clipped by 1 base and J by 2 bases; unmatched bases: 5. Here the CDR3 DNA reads TGTGCCTGGAGTGCCGGACTAGCGGAAACCTACGAGCAGTACTTC. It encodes CAWSAGLAETYEQYF.

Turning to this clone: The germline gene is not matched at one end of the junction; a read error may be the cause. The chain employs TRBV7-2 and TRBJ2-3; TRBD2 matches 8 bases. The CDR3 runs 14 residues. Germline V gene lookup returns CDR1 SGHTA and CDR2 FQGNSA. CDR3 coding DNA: TGTGCCAGCAGCCTAGCGGGCCCCGCGGATACGCAGTATTTT. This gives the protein CASSLAGPADTQYF.

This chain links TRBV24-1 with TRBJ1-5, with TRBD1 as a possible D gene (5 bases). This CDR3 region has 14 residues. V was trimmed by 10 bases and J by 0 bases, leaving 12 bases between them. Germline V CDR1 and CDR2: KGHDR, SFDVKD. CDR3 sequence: CATSTEGSNQPQHF. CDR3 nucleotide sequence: TGTGCCACATCGACAGAAGGTAGCAATCAGCCCCAGCATTTT.

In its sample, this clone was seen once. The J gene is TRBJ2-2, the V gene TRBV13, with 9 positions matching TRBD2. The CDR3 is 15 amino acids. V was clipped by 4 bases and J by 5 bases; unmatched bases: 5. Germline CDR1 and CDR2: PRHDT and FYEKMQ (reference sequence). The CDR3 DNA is TGTGCCAGCAGCTACGGACTAGCGCGTACCGGGGAGCTGTTTTTT. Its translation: CASSYGLARTGELFF.

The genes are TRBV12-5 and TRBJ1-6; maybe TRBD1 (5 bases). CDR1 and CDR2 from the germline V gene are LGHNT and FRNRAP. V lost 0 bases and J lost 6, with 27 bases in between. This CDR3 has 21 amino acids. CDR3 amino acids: CASGLVQEGFGGSGVNSPLHF. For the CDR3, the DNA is TGTGCTAGTGGTTTGGTACAAGAGGGATTCGGGGGGTCTGGCGTTAATTCACCCCTCCACTTT.

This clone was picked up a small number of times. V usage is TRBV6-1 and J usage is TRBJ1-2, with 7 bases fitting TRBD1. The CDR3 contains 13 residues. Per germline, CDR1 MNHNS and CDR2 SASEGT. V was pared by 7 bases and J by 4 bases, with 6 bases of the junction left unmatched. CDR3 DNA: TGTGCCAGCAACCCGACAGGGTTCTATGGCTACACCTTC. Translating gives CASNPTGFYGYTF.

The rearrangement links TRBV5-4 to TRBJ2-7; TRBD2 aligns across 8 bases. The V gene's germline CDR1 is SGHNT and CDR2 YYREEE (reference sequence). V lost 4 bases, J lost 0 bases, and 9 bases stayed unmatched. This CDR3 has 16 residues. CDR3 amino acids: CASSGRGGATSYEQYF. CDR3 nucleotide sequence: TGTGCCAGCAGCGGCCGGGGGGGGGCTACCTCCTACGAGCAGTACTTC.

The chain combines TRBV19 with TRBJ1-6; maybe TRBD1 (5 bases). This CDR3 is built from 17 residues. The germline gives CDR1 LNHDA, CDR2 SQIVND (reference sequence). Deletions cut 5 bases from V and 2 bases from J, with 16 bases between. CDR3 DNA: TGTGCCAGTAGTCCCACATTGACAGCGACCTATAATTCACCCCTCCACTTT. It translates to CASSPTLTATYNSPLHF.

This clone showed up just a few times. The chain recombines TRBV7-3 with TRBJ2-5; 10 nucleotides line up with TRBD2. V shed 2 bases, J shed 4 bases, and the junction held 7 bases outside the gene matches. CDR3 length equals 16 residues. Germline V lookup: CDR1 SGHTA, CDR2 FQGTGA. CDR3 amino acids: CASSLGLAGGPETQYF. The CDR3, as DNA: TGTGCCAGCAGCTTAGGGTTAGCGGGGGGTCCAGAGACCCAGTACTTC.

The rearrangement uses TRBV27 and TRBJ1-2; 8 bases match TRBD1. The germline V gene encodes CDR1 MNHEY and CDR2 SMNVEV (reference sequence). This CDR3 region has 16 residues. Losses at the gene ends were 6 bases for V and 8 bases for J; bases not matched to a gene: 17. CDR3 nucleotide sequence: TGTGCCAGCAGGTTTACGTCTTGGCAGGGGGCAGGGGGCTACACCTTC. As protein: CASRFTSWQGAGGYTF.

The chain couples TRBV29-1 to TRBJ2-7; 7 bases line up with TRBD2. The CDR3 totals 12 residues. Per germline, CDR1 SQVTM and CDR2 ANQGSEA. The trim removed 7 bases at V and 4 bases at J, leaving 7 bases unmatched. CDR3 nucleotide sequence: TGCAGCGCTACCCGGGGGGAGTACGAGCAGTACTTC. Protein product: CSATRGEYEQYF.

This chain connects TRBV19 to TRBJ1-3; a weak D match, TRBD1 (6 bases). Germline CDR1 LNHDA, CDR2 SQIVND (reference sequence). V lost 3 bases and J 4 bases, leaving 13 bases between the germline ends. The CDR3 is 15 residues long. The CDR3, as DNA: TGTGCCAGTAGTATGCAGGGGCCTGTCGGAAACACCATATATTTT. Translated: CASSMQGPVGNTIYF.

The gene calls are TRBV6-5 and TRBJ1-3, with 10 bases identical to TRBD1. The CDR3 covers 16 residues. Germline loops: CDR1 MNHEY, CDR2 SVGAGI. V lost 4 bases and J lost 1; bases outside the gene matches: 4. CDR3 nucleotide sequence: TGTGCCAGCAGTTTGGGACAGGGGTTTTCTGGAAACACCATATATTTT. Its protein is CASSLGQGFSGNTIYF.

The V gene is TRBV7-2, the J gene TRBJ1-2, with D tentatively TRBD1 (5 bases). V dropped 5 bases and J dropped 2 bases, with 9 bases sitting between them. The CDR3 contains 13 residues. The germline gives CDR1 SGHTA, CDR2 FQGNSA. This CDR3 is CASSQGLNYGYTF. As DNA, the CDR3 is TGTGCCAGCAGCCAGGGACTGAACTATGGCTACACCTTC.

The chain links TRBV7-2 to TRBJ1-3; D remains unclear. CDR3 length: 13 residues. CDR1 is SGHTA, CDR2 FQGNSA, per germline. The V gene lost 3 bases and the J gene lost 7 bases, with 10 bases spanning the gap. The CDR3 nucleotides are TGTGCCAGCAGCTTGCTGGAGTCGAACACCATATATTTT. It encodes CASSLLESNTIYF.

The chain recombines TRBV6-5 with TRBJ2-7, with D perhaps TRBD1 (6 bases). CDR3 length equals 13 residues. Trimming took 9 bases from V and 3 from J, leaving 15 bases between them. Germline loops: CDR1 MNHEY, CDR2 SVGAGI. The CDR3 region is CASTRQVGYEQYF. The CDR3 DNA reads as TGTGCCAGTACCCGACAGGTCGGCTACGAGCAGTACTTC.

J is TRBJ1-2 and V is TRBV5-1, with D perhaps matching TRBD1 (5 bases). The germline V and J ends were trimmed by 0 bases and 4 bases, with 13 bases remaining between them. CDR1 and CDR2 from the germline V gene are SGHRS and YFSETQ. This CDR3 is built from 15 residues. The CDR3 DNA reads TGCGCCAGCAGCTTGGGGTCGCAGGGTGTCTATGGCTACACCTTC. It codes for CASSLGSQGVYGYTF. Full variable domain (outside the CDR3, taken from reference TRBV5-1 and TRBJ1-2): KAGVTQTPRYLIKTRGQQVTLSCSPISGHRSVSWYQQTPGQGLQFLFEYFSETQRNKGNFPGRFSGRQFSNSRSEMNVSTLELGDSALYLCASSLGSQGVYGYTFGSGTRLTVV.

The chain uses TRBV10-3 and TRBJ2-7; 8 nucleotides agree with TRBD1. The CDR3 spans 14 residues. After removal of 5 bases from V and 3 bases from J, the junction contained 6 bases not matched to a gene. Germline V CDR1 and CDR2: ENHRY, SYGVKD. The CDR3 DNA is TGTGCCATCAGTACCGGACAGGGAAGCTACGAGCAGTACTTC. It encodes CAISTGQGSYEQYF.

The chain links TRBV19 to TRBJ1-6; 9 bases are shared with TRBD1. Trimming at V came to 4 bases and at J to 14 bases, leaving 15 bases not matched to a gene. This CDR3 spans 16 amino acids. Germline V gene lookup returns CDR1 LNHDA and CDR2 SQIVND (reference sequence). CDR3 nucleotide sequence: TGTGCCAGTAGTAAAGGTTGGGACAGGGATTCTCTGTCCCTCCACTTT. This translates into CASSKGWDRDSLSLHF.

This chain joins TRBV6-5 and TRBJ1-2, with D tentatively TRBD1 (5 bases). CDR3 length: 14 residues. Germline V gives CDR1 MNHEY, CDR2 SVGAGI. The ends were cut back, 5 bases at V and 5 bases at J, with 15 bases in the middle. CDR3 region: CASSRPGDRYGYTF. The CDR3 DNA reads TGTGCCAGCAGTCGGCCGGGGGATCGGTATGGCTACACCTTC.

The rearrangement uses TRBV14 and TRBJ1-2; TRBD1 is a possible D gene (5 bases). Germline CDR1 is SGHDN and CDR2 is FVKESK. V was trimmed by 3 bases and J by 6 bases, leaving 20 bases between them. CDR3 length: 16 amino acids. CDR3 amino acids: CASSHDREFPRDGYTF. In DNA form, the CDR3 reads TGTGCCAGCAGCCACGACAGAGAGTTTCCAAGGGATGGCTACACCTTC.

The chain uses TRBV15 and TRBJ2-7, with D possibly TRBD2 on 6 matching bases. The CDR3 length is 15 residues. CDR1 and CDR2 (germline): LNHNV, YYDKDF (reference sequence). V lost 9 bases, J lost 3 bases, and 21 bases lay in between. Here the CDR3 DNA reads TGTGCCACACGACCATGGGACTCCACCGACTACGAGCAGTACTTC. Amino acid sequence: CATRPWDSTDYEQYF.